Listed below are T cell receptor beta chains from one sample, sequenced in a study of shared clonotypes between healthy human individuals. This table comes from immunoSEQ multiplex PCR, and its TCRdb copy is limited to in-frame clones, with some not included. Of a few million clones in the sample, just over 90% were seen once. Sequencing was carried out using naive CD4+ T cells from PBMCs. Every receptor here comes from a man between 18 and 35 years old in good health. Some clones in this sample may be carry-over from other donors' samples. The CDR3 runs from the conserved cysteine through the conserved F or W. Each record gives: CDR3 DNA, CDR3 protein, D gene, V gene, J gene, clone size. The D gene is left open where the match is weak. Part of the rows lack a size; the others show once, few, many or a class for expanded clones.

cdr3_nt: TGTGCCAGCAGCGCTACTAGTGGAGGAGATACGCAGTATTTT; cdr3_aa: CASSATSGGDTQYF; d_call: .; v_call: TRBV7-7; j_call: TRBJ2-3; clone_size: .
cdr3_nt: TGTGCCAGCAGCGTAGCTTTGGGGTCTGGAAACACCATATATTTT; cdr3_aa: CASSVALGSGNTIYF; d_call: .; v_call: TRBV9; j_call: TRBJ1-3; clone_size: .
cdr3_nt: TGTGCCAGCAGCTTGTGGGGGGTGGACGGCTACACCTTC; cdr3_aa: CASSLWGVDGYTF; d_call: .; v_call: TRBV5-6; j_call: TRBJ1-2; clone_size: .
cdr3_nt: TGCAGCGTACGAAAACAGGGGGCGGTCGAAAAACTGTTTTTT; cdr3_aa: CSVRKQGAVEKLFF; d_call: TRBD1; v_call: TRBV29-1; j_call: TRBJ1-4; clone_size: .
cdr3_nt: TGCGCCAGCAGCTTTCCCAGCAAGTCCAATGAGCAGTTCTTC; cdr3_aa: CASSFPSKSNEQFF; d_call: .; v_call: TRBV5-1; j_call: TRBJ2-1; clone_size: .
cdr3_nt: TGTGCCAGCAGTGGGGGACAGGCTGGCTATGGCTACACCTTC; cdr3_aa: CASSGGQAGYGYTF; d_call: TRBD1; v_call: TRBV6-4; j_call: TRBJ1-2; clone_size: .
cdr3_nt: TGCGCCAGCAGCTCAGACGGGAGATCTCACACAGATACGCAGTATTTT; cdr3_aa: CASSSDGRSHTDTQYF; d_call: .; v_call: TRBV5-1; j_call: TRBJ2-3; clone_size: .
cdr3_nt: TGTGCCAGTAGCGATCTCCCGGAGTCCTTAGCGGTTTCCTACAATGAGCAGTTCTTC; cdr3_aa: CASSDLPESLAVSYNEQFF; d_call: .; v_call: TRBV19; j_call: TRBJ2-1; clone_size: .
cdr3_nt: TGTGCCAGGCGTTATTATAGCAATCAGCCCCAGCATTTT; cdr3_aa: CARRYYSNQPQHF; d_call: .; v_call: TRBV6-1; j_call: TRBJ1-5; clone_size: .
cdr3_nt: TGTGCCAGCAGCCACCGGGACAGGCCTTTGAACACTGAAGCTTTCTTT; cdr3_aa: CASSHRDRPLNTEAFF; d_call: TRBD1; v_call: TRBV7-9; j_call: TRBJ1-1; clone_size: .
cdr3_nt: TGTGCCAGCAGTTTGGTGAGCGGGAGGCTCTACAATGAGCAGTTCTTC; cdr3_aa: CASSLVSGRLYNEQFF; d_call: TRBD2; v_call: TRBV27; j_call: TRBJ2-1; clone_size: .
cdr3_nt: TGTGCCAGCACCACGATAAGGACCGACGCGGGGATCACTGAAGCTTTCTTT; cdr3_aa: CASTTIRTDAGITEAFF; d_call: .; v_call: TRBV28; j_call: TRBJ1-1; clone_size: .
cdr3_nt: TGCGCCAGCAGCTTGACGCCTAGCGCAGGGGGCAATGAGCAGTTCTTC; cdr3_aa: CASSLTPSAGGNEQFF; d_call: .; v_call: TRBV5-1; j_call: TRBJ2-1; clone_size: .
cdr3_nt: TGCGCCAGCAGCTTATGGGGATCCGGGACAGGGTTGGTGACCCAGTACTTC; cdr3_aa: CASSLWGSGTGLVTQYF; d_call: TRBD1; v_call: TRBV5-1; j_call: TRBJ2-5; clone_size: .
cdr3_nt: TGTGCCAGCAGCAATCCCGGGACACGTGGAGGCTACACCTTC; cdr3_aa: CASSNPGTRGGYTF; d_call: .; v_call: TRBV21-1; j_call: TRBJ1-2; clone_size: once
cdr3_nt: TGTGCCAGCAGCATTCTTACTGAAGCTTTCTTT; cdr3_aa: CASSILTEAFF; d_call: .; v_call: TRBV28; j_call: TRBJ1-1; clone_size: .
cdr3_nt: TGTGCCAGCACACCTAGGGGCCACGGCCCAGATACGCAGTATTTT; cdr3_aa: CASTPRGHGPDTQYF; d_call: .; v_call: TRBV7-2; j_call: TRBJ2-3; clone_size: .
cdr3_nt: TGTGCCAGCAGCCGGGGGGTTAACTCCTACGAGCAGTACTTC; cdr3_aa: CASSRGVNSYEQYF; d_call: .; v_call: TRBV14; j_call: TRBJ2-7; clone_size: .